The rows below give T cell receptor beta chains drawn from one sample of a study of synovial regulatory T cells in juvenile arthritis. Some clones are missing from TCRdb's copy, which holds only in-frame ones; the method was immunoSEQ multiplex PCR. The table for this sample gives 7,500 to 10,000 clones. Sample: Treg cells from blood. All receptors come from a donor aged 2 to 35 with juvenile idiopathic arthritis. CDR3s include the opening cysteine and the closing phenylalanine or tryptophan.

cdr3_length | j_call | v_call | cdr3_aa
14 | TRBJ2-7 | TRBV4-2 | CASTLGSGKGEQYF
14 | TRBJ1-1 | TRBV5-1 | CASSSGQMNTEAFF
14 | TRBJ1-1 | TRBV10-3 | CAIRDSLMNTEAFF
14 | TRBJ1-1 | TRBV10-2 | CASSGRRLNTEAFF
15 | TRBJ1-1 | TRBV4-3 | CASSLAGTVNTEAFF
14 | TRBJ2-2 | TRBV7-9 | CASSLGHLAGELFF
17 | TRBJ1-5 | TRBV21-1 | CASTIQEQEECNQPQHF
15 | TRBJ1-5 | TRBV6-6 | CASTPGGASMLPQHF
15 | TRBJ1-6 | TRBV19 | CASRRRSSYNSPLHF
14 | TRBJ2-7 | TRBV6-5 | CASSAPGQNYEQYF
12 | TRBJ1-3 | TRBV7-2 | CASSFGPNTIYF
15 | TRBJ2-7 | TRBV19 | CASSHTLKTTYEQYF
14 | TRBJ2-2 | TRBV4-3 | CASSRDRGTGELFF
16 | TRBJ2-7 | TRBV19 | CASSPSLGQGRYEQYF
13 | TRBJ1-2 | TRBV5-1 | CASSRDRGFGYTF
14 | TRBJ2-4 | TRBV19 | CASSIKDRGNIQYF
15 | TRBJ2-2 | TRBV19 | CASSIVVGLTGELFF
12 | TRBJ1-2 | TRBV6-6 | CASRRTEGGYTF
16 | TRBJ1-2 | TRBV19 | CASSPIPGTGSYGYTF
13 | TRBJ1-2 | TRBV5-6 | CASSSPRGHGYTF
15 | TRBJ1-6 | TRBV6-6 | CASRSTGFYNSPLHF
13 | TRBJ1-2 | TRBV5-1 | CASSLVRGHGYTF
13 | TRBJ1-1 | TRBV6-6 | CASRGTHDTEAFF
14 | TRBJ2-6 | TRBV19 | CASSRYSGANVLTF
14 | TRBJ1-2 | TRBV19 | CASSTRAPGYGYTF
14 | TRBJ2-3 | TRBV7-3 | CASKSSASTDTQYF
14 | TRBJ1-1 | TRBV5-6 | CASSPPDRRYEAFF
14 | TRBJ1-2 | TRBV19 | CASSIRTAPYGYTF
15 | TRBJ1-1 | TRBV4-3 | CASSQERGSNTEAFF
14 | TRBJ2-7 | TRBV18 | CASSPANRAYEQYF
17 | TRBJ1-5 | TRBV5-1 | CASSLRTSGGSNQPQHF
13 | TRBJ1-1 | TRBV29-1 | CSVVNGLNTEAFF
12 | TRBJ2-1 | TRBV18 | CASSPPGNEQFF
13 | TRBJ2-1 | TRBV6-6 | CASSLLAGDEQFF
14 | TRBJ2-7 | TRBV5-1 | CASSLGQGAYEQYF
15 | TRBJ2-7 | TRBV5-8 | CASSLGGTGNNEQYF
13 | TRBJ1-5 | TRBV19 | CASSIRGDQPQHF
14 | TRBJ1-6 | TRBV5-1 | CASSRRQGNSPLHF
14 | TRBJ2-3 | TRBV5-4 | CASSLRLAADTQYF
14 | TRBJ1-1 | TRBV19 | CASSPPGLNTEAFF
15 | TRBJ1-6 | TRBV28 | CASSLPDRGGSPLHF
16 | TRBJ2-6 | TRBV5-5 | CASSLRTNSGANVLTF
14 | TRBJ1-5 | TRBV19 | CASSLGTGPQPQHF
15 | TRBJ1-5 | TRBV6-6 | CASTPGTYSNQPQHF
16 | TRBJ2-1 | TRBV5-3 | CARSLVLAGILCEQFF
16 | TRBJ2-6 | TRBV5-1 | CASSLAALGGANVLTF
16 | TRBJ2-7 | TRBV4-1 | CASSQVAGTVPYEQYF
16 | TRBJ1-4 | TRBV2 | CASSEVGQGARKKLFF
16 | TRBJ1-4 | TRBV23-1 | CASSQPRGATNEKLFF
15 | TRBJ1-3 | TRBV6-5 | CASRPTGPSGNTIYF
12 | TRBJ2-1 | TRBV7-3 | CASSLDWDEQFF
15 | TRBJ2-7 | TRBV7-6 | CASSLGLGTLSEQYF
11 | TRBJ2-1 | TRBV20-1 | CSARDGREQFF
14 | TRBJ1-2 | TRBV6-6 | CASSYSSGYYGYTF
17 | TRBJ2-7 | TRBV4-3 | CASSHEYHTGGPYEQYF